Presented here are 32 T cell receptor beta chains from one specimen sequenced in a study of blood T cells in healthy people across ages. Through a sample-barcoded 5' primer and a J-beta primer mix, a second PCR was run for roughly 6 to 11 cycles. TCRdb re-called the 5' RACE reads with MiXCR, one entry per CDR3 protein. The sample yields about 1,500,000 distinct CDR3 sequences, 42% seen once. Sequences were obtained from blood. The receptors shown here come from a woman between 18 and 29 years old in good health.

The genes are TRBV7-2 and TRBJ1-1; TRBD1 agrees at 7 bases. The CDR3 runs 14 residues. The trim removed 6 bases at V and 2 bases at J, leaving 6 bases unmatched. Germline CDR1 is SGHTA and CDR2 is FQGNSA. The CDR3 sequence is CASSIDRANTEAFF. CDR3 bases: TGTGCCAGCAGTATCGACAGGGCTAACACTGAAGCTTTCTTT. Filled out from reference TRBV7-2 and TRBJ1-1, the complete variable domain reads GAGVSQSPSNKVTEKGKDVELRCDPISGHTALYWYRQSLGQGLEFLIYFQGNSAPDKSGLPSDRFSAERTGGSVSTLTIQRTQQEDSAVYLCASSIDRANTEAFFGQGTRLTVV.

This clonotype was seen repeatedly, ten times or more. The chain couples TRBV4-1 to TRBJ2-1; no firm D call. The V and J ends lost 0 bases and 9 bases respectively, with 15 bases between them. This CDR3 region has 15 residues. The germline V gene encodes CDR1 MGHRA and CDR2 YSYEKL. CDR3 in amino acids: CASSQEGLPLSEQFF. In DNA, the CDR3 is TGCGCCAGCAGCCAAGAAGGGCTACCTCTGAGTGAGCAGTTCTTC.

This clonotype was counted a few times. This chain joins TRBV5-1 and TRBJ2-3; no clear D. The V gene lost 3 bases and the J gene lost 3 bases, with 8 bases spanning the gap. Germline V gene data show CDR1 as SGHRS and CDR2 as YFSETQ. The CDR3 has 13 amino acids. The CDR3 DNA is TGCGCCAGCAGCTGGACGGTTACAGATACGCAGTATTTT. Residues: CASSWTVTDTQYF. The entire variable domain, with the rest obtained from reference TRBV5-1 and TRBJ2-3, is as follows: KAGVTQTPRYLIKTRGQQVTLSCSPISGHRSVSWYQQTPGQGLQFLFEYFSETQRNKGNFPGRFSGRQFSNSRSEMNVSTLELGDSALYLCASSWTVTDTQYFGPGTRLTVL.

This clonotype was observed once. One end of the junction does not line up with germline, which may come from a read error. This sequence joins TRBV20-1 and TRBJ2-5; 8 bases are a match to TRBD2. The V gene's germline CDR1 is DFQATT and CDR2 SNEGSKA (reference sequence). The CDR3 has 15 amino acids. The CDR3 loop reads CSARDRAGVYNVQYF. In nucleotides, the CDR3 is TGCAGTGCCAGAGATCGAGCGGGGGTTTACAATGTGCAGTACTTC.

A few counts support this clonotype. This chain links TRBV7-8 with TRBJ2-1; 9 bases agree with TRBD2. The CDR3 contains 19 residues. The J segment lost 0 bases and the V segment lost 5 bases, leaving 14 bases of the junction unmatched. From germline, CDR1 is SGHVS and CDR2 FQNEAQ. CDR3 bases: TGTGCCAGCAGCGTCCGTCCAGCGGGGGGCCTTAGCTCCTACAATGAGCAGTTCTTC. As protein: CASSVRPAGGLSSYNEQFF.

This clonotype was seen a few times. The chain has TRBV7-9 and TRBJ2-7, with 12 bases that match TRBD2. Germline CDR1 SEHNR, CDR2 FQNEAQ (reference sequence). This CDR3 contains 17 residues. V lost 5 bases and J lost 3; bases outside the gene matches: 11. CDR3 protein: CASSPTSGGNLDYEQYF. In DNA form, the CDR3 reads TGTGCCAGCAGCCCAACTAGCGGGGGGAACCTTGACTACGAGCAGTACTTC.

This clonotype was counted only a few times. This chain connects TRBV2 to TRBJ2-7; D is tentatively TRBD1 or TRBD2 (6 bases each). Germline assignment: CDR1 SNHLY and CDR2 FYNNEI. The CDR3 sequence is 13 residues long. With 7 bases removed from V and 3 bases from J, the gap between germline ends came to 13 bases. The DNA of the CDR3 is TGTGCCAGCATTGGCCGGGGGCTCTACGAGCAGTACTTC. Amino acids: CASIGRGLYEQYF.

This clonotype appeared a few times. The gene calls are TRBV6-6 and TRBJ2-7; no reliable D call. V was clipped by 5 bases and J by 4 bases, with 18 bases between them. Germline CDR1 MNHNY, CDR2 SVGAGI (reference sequence). The CDR3 runs 15 residues. In DNA form, the CDR3 reads TGTGCCAGCAGTCCCTCTGTGCTAAAGGGTTACGAGCAGTACTTC. Translated: CASSPSVLKGYEQYF.

This clonotype was recorded once. The rearrangement links TRBV6-5 to TRBJ2-1; TRBD2 agrees at 7 bases. V trimming: 6 bases; J trimming: 5 bases; junction bases outside the gene matches: 7. The CDR3 extends over 14 amino acids. Germline-derived CDR1 and CDR2 are MNHEY and SVGAGI. This chain's CDR3 is CASRPGGGHNEQFF. CDR3 DNA sequence: TGTGCCAGCAGACCAGGCGGGGGACACAATGAGCAGTTCTTC.

In this sample, this clonotype turned up a few times. The chain is built from TRBV6-5 and TRBJ2-3, with D possibly being TRBD2 (6 bases). Trimming took off 7 bases at V and 0 bases at J, with 14 bases between the two ends. The CDR3 covers 15 residues. The germline gives CDR1 MNHEY, CDR2 SVGAGI. CDR3 DNA sequence: TGTGCCAGCACCCCACGGGGGTCTAGCACAGATACGCAGTATTTT. It translates to CASTPRGSSTDTQYF.

The rearrangement joins TRBV2 to TRBJ2-2, with D possibly matching TRBD1 (5 bases). Germline CDR1 reads SNHLY; CDR2 reads FYNNEI. This CDR3 is 13 amino acids long. The V gene lost 5 bases and the J gene lost 4 bases, with 8 bases spanning the gap. CDR3 in DNA: TGTGCCAGCAGTCAGGGCACCACCGGGGAGCTGTTTTTT. This gives the protein CASSQGTTGELFF.

The rearrangement uses TRBV7-6 and TRBJ2-7, with TRBD2 as a possible D gene (5 bases). V was trimmed by 1 base and J by 0 bases, leaving 10 bases between them. Germline V lookup: CDR1 SGHVS, CDR2 FNYEAQ. CDR3 length equals 15 residues. CDR3 sequence reads: CASSLGPDFSYEQYF. CDR3 DNA sequence: TGTGCCAGCAGCTTAGGCCCGGACTTCTCCTACGAGCAGTACTTC.

The J gene is TRBJ2-7, the V gene TRBV10-3, with 7 bases that match TRBD2. TRBJ2-5 matches the DNA end more closely, so the J call is doubtful. Germline V gene lookup returns CDR1 ENHRY and CDR2 SYGVKD. The CDR3 length is 15 residues. For the CDR3, the DNA is TGTGCCATCAGTGAGGCGGGCGGGGGACAAGAGACCCAGTACTTC. It specifies CAISEAGGGQETQYF.

The chain couples TRBV10-3 to TRBJ2-3; unclear D gene. The CDR3 length is 15 residues. V was clipped by 0 bases and J by 5 bases, with 12 bases between them. The germline V gene has CDR1 ENHRY and CDR2 SYGVKD. The CDR3 bases are TGTGCCATCAGTGAGTCGACATTGCCTCTAGATACGCAGTATTTT. This sequence encodes CAISESTLPLDTQYF.

CDR3 DNA sequence: TGCGCCAGCAGCTTGTCGGGGCGGATAGACTATGGCTACACCTTC. Its protein is CASSLSGRIDYGYTF. The chain links TRBV5-1 to TRBJ1-2, with D possibly matching TRBD1 (5 bases). The CDR3 contains 15 residues. Germline CDR1 and CDR2: SGHRS and YFSETQ. V lost 1 base, J lost 3 bases, and 13 bases lay in between.

The rearrangement joins TRBV28 to TRBJ2-7; 8 bases are a match to TRBD2. CDR1 is MDHEN, CDR2 SYDVKM, per germline. Trimming cost V 4 bases and J 2 bases; bases outside gene matches: 7. The CDR3 consists of 15 residues. CDR3 sequence reads: CASSSSGGDTYEQYF. The CDR3 DNA is TGTGCCAGCAGTTCGTCCGGGGGGGACACCTACGAGCAGTACTTC.

This chain connects TRBV27 to TRBJ2-5, with D possibly TRBD1 on 6 matching bases. Trimming shortened V by 7 bases and J by 5 bases, and 23 bases separated the two germline ends. The length of the CDR3 is 16 residues. Germline V CDR1 and CDR2: MNHEY, SMNVEV (reference sequence). The CDR3 region is CASKLGTWSKGETQYF. DNA for the CDR3: TGTGCCAGCAAACTAGGGACATGGTCTAAGGGGGAGACCCAGTACTTC.

In this sample, this clonotype turned up a few times. The genes are TRBV6-2 or TRBV6-3 and TRBJ1-6; tentatively, D is TRBD1 (6 bases). There are 15 residues in the CDR3. Trimming left V 5 bases short and J 5 bases short, with 13 bases between. CDR1 is MNHEY and CDR2 is SVGEGT in the germline V gene. Written as DNA, the CDR3 is TGTGCCAGCAGTCAAGGGACAACCGATAATTCACCCCTCCACTTT. Protein sequence: CASSQGTTDNSPLHF.

This clonotype was detected only a few times. V gene TRBV3-1 combines with J gene TRBJ2-1, with D hard to call. CDR1 and CDR2 from the germline V gene are LGHDT and YNNKEL (reference sequence). The CDR3 contains 17 residues. Trimming shortened V by 0 bases and J by 0 bases, and 12 bases separated the two germline ends. CDR3 DNA: TGTGCCAGCAGCCAAGATTATAGCTTGAGCTCCTACAATGAGCAGTTCTTC. The encoded protein is CASSQDYSLSSYNEQFF.

The chain combines TRBV6-5 with TRBJ2-7; 7 bases are shared with TRBD1. CDR3 length equals 15 residues. Trimming at V came to 6 bases and at J to 2 bases, leaving 10 bases not matched to a gene. Germline CDR1 and CDR2: MNHEY and SVGAGI. The CDR3 nucleotides are TGTGCCAGCAGCATCACAGGGGCCTACCCCTACGAGCAGTACTTC. Protein product: CASSITGAYPYEQYF.

The chain links TRBV7-9 to TRBJ2-7, with a tentative D call TRBD2 (5 bases). The V gene's germline CDR1 is SEHNR and CDR2 FQNEAQ (reference sequence). Deletions cut 6 bases from V and 2 bases from J, with 14 bases between. The CDR3 is made up of 14 amino acids. The DNA for the CDR3 is TGTGCCAGCAGTCAACCCGGGAAAGCCTACGAGCAGTACTTC. Translated, it gives CASSQPGKAYEQYF.

This clonotype was counted only a few times. This chain uses TRBV7-9 with TRBJ2-3; TRBD1 matches 9 bases. CDR1 is SEHNR and CDR2 is FQNEAQ in the germline V gene (reference sequence). This CDR3 spans 15 amino acids. The J segment lost 4 bases and the V segment lost 1 base, leaving 3 bases of the junction unmatched. The CDR3 here is CASSLVTGGADTQYF. As DNA, the CDR3 is TGTGCCAGCAGCTTAGTAACAGGGGGCGCAGATACGCAGTATTTT.

Details on this clonotype: The final CDR3 position lacks the conserved phenylalanine or tryptophan, pointing to a likely read error. V is TRBV5-6 and J is TRBJ2-7, with D tentatively TRBD1 (5 bases). The CDR3 runs to 13 residues. V lost 0 bases and J 4 bases, leaving 8 bases between the germline ends. Germline assignment: CDR1 SGHDT and CDR2 YYEEEE. The CDR3: CASSLGGEYEQYL. The CDR3 region has the DNA TGTGCCAGCAGCTTGGGGGGCGAGTACGAGCAGTACCTC.

This clonotype was counted only a few times. Sequence at one end of the junction differs from germline and may be a read error. The chain carries TRBV20-1 and TRBJ2-5; 15 nucleotides agree with TRBD2. The CDR3 runs 17 residues. Germline V lookup: CDR1 DFQATT, CDR2 SNEGSKA (reference sequence). CDR3 residues: CSASTWTSGRVQETQYF. CDR3 DNA: TGCAGTGCTTCAACCTGGACTAGCGGGAGGGTGCAAGAGACCCAGTACTTT.

This clonotype appeared a single time. V usage is TRBV3-1 and J usage is TRBJ1-4, with no clear D. This CDR3 comprises 16 residues. The germline gives CDR1 LGHDT, CDR2 YNNKEL (reference sequence). The V gene lost 3 bases and the J gene lost 4 bases, with 15 bases spanning the gap. CDR3 DNA sequence: TGTGCCAGCAGCCATAAACCGGTGCCCGATAATGAAAAACTGTTTTTT. This gives the protein CASSHKPVPDNEKLFF.

The CDR3 loop reads CSARDRDSGSYVYNEQFF. The CDR3 region has the DNA TGCAGTGCTAGAGATCGGGATAGCGGGAGTTACGTCTACAATGAGCAGTTCTTC. The V and J genes are TRBV20-1 and TRBJ2-1, with 9 bases lining up with TRBD2. The junction had 12 bases not matched to a gene; V was cut back by 0 bases and J by 3 bases. The germline V gene has CDR1 DFQATT and CDR2 SNEGSKA (reference sequence). This CDR3 has 18 residues.

A remark on this clonotype: With a much larger clone just one base away, this may be a read error. This chain links TRBV5-1 with TRBJ2-7, with unresolved D. Germline CDR1 is SGHRS and CDR2 is YFSETQ. CDR3 length equals 13 residues. Trimming took 3 bases from V and 8 from J, leaving 15 bases between them. Here the CDR3 DNA reads TGCGCCAGCAGCTCGGACGGGTACGCGAAGCAGTACTTC. Protein: CASSSDGYAKQYF.

The V and J genes are TRBV4-1 and TRBJ1-2, with 9 positions matching TRBD1. V shed 3 bases, J shed 1 base, and the junction held 3 bases outside the gene matches. The germline V gene has CDR1 MGHRA and CDR2 YSYEKL. The CDR3 is 15 amino acids. CDR3 coding DNA: TGCGCCAGCAGCCAGACAGGGGGGAATAACTATGGCTACACCTTC. Translated, it gives CASSQTGGNNYGYTF.

This chain uses TRBV2 with TRBJ1-2; 7 nucleotides agree with TRBD1. This CDR3 region has 14 residues. Germline V lookup: CDR1 SNHLY, CDR2 FYNNEI. V lost 4 bases and J lost 1; bases outside the gene matches: 3. CDR3 sequence (DNA): TGTGCCAGCAGTGGGACAGGATATAACTATGGCTACACCTTC. Protein: CASSGTGYNYGYTF. The variable domain in full, completed from reference TRBV2 and TRBJ1-2, reads EPEVTQTPSHQVTQMGQEVILRCVPISNHLYFYWYRQILGQKVEFLVSFYNNEISEKSEIFDDQFSVERPDGSNFTLKIRSTKLEDSAMYFCASSGTGYNYGYTFGSGTRLTVV.

This clonotype was seen only a few times. The chain links TRBV20-1 to TRBJ2-5; tentative D call: TRBD2 (5 bases). The DNA end lines up better with TRBJ2-7; the J call may be wrong. The CDR3 totals 14 residues. The V gene's germline CDR1 is DFQATT and CDR2 SNEGSKA (reference sequence). For the CDR3, the DNA is TGCAGTGCTAGAGCCGCAGCGGTGGACTACGAGCAGTACTTC. Amino acid sequence: CSARAAAVDYEQYF.

This clonotype has more than one count but fewer than ten. The chain has TRBV7-2 and TRBJ2-1, with D hard to call. V lost 5 bases, J lost 5 bases, and 4 bases lay in between. This CDR3 has 11 amino acids. Germline CDR1 is SGHTA and CDR2 is FQGNSA. In nucleotides, the CDR3 is TGTGCCAGCAGCACGAACAATGAGCAGTTCTTC. Protein: CASSTNNEQFF.

This chain uses TRBV21-1 with TRBJ1-5; the DNA was not compared with TRBD1, the D call given in the table. TRBV21-1 corresponds to a pseudogene. The CDR3 loop spans 17 amino acids. CDR3 in amino acids: CASSKGAGTGTGQPQHF. In DNA form, the CDR3 reads TGTGCCAGCAGCAAAGGAGCTGGGACAGGGACGGGACAGCCCCAGCATTTT.